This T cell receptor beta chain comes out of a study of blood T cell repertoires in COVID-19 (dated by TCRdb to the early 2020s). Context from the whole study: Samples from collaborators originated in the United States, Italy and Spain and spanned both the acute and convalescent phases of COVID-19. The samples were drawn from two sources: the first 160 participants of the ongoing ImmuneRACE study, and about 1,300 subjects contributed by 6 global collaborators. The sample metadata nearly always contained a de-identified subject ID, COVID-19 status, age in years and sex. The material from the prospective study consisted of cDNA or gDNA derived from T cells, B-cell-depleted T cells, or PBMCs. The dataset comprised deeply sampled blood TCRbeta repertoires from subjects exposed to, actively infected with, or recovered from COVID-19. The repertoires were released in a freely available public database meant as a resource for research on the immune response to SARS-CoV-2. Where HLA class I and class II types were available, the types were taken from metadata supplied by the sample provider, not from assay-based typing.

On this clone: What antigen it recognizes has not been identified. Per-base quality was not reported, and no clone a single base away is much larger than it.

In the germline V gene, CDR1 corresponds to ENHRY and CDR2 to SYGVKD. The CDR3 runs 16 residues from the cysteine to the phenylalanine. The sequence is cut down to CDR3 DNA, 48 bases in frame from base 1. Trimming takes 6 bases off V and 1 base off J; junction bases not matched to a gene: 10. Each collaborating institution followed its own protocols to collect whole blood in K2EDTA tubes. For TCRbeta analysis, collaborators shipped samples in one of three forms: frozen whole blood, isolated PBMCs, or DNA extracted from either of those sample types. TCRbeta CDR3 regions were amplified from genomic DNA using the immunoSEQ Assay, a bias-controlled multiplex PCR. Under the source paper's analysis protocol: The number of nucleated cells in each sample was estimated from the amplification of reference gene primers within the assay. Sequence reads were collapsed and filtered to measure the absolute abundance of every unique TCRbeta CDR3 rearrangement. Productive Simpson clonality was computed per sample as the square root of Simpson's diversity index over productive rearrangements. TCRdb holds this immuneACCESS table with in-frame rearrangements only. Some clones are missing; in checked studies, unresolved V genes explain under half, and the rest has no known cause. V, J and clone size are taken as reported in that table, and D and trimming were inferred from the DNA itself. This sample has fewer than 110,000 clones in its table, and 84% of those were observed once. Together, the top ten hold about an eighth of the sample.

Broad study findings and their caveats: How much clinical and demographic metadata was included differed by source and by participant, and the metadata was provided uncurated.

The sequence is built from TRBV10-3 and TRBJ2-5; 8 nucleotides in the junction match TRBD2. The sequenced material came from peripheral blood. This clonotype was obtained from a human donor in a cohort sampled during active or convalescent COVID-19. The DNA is TGTGCCATCAGCCCAGAGGAAGCGGGGGCCCAAGAGACCCAGTACTTC. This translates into CAISPEEAGAQETQYF.